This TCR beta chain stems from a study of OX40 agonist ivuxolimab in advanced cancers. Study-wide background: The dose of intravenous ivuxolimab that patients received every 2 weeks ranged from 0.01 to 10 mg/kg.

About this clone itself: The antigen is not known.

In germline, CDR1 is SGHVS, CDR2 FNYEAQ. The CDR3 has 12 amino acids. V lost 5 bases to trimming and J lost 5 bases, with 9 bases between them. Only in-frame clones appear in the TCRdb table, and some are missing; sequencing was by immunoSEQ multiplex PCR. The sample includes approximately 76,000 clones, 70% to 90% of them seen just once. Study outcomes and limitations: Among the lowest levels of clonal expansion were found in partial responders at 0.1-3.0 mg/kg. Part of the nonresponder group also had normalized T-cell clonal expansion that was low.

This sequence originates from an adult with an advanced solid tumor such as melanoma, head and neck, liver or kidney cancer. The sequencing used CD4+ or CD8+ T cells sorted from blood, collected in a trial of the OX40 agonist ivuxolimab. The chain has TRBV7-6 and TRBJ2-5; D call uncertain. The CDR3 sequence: CASSQQWETQYF. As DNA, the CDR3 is TGTGCCAGCAGCCAACAGTGGGAGACCCAGTACTTC.